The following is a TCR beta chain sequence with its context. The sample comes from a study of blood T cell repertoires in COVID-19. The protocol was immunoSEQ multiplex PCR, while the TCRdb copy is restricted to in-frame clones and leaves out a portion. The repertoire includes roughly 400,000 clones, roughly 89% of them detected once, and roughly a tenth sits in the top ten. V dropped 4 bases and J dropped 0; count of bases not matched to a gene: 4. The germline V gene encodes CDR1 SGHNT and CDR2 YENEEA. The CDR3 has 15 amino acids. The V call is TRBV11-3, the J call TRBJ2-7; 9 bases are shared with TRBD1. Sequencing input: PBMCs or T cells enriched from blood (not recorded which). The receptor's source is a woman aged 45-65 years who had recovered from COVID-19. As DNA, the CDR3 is TGTGCCAGCAGCTCCGGGACAGGGAGCTCCTACGAGCAGTACTTC. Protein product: CASSSGTGSSYEQYF.